What follows is one T cell receptor (beta chain) and its context. In the authors' workflow: By means of reference gene primer amplification, nucleated cell counts were estimated. This table comes from immunoSEQ multiplex PCR, and its TCRdb copy is limited to in-frame clones, with some not included. That table gives V, J and clone size, and the DNA gave D and trimming. The sample lists over 130,000 clones, roughly 80% occurring once. The CDR3 is 11 residues long. V lost 4 bases and J lost 9, with 6 bases in between. Germline V lookup: CDR1 KGHDR, CDR2 SFDVKD. The data were taken from a study of blood T cell repertoires in COVID-19. Across the study: Samples of COVID-19 (acute and convalescent) were obtained from the United States, Italy and Spain. Sample material is recorded as cDNA or gDNA derived from T cells, B-cell-depleted T cells, or PBMCs.

This chain uses TRBV24-1 with TRBJ1-5, with unresolved D. Sequenced: peripheral blood. This clonotype was obtained from a woman in her 50s with active or convalescent COVID-19. The CDR3 bases are TGTGCCACCAGTGAACCGGGGCCCCAGCATTTT. Translation gives CATSEPGPQHF.